The 11 T cell receptor beta chains below were found in one sample sequenced in a study of blood T cells in healthy people across ages. Alongside a J-beta primer mix, a sample-barcoded 5' primer served in a second PCR lasting about 7 to 12 cycles. TCRdb re-derived calls from the 5' RACE reads in MiXCR, one entry per CDR3 protein. The sample lists 2 million or so distinct CDR3 sequences, about 50% occurring once. Material: blood. The receptors come from a woman aged 40 to 49 in good health.

A few counts support this clonotype. The J gene is TRBJ2-3, the V gene TRBV24-1; D gene unclear. This CDR3 has 12 residues. Germline lookup yields CDR1 KGHDR and CDR2 SFDVKD. V was cut by 10 bases and J by 4 bases, with 11 bases left in between. The DNA of the CDR3 is TGTGCCACAGGCTCCCCCCCAGATACGCAGTATTTT. Residues: CATGSPPDTQYF.

With respect to this clonotype: It may be a read error: a sequence one base away is much more abundant. V is TRBV15 and J is TRBJ2-5; D unresolved. Trimming removed 7 bases from V and 5 bases from J, with 14 bases in between. Germline CDR1 reads LNHNV; CDR2 reads YYDKDF (reference sequence). This CDR3 region has 13 residues. The DNA of the CDR3 is TGTGCCACCACCCACGGAACCGATGAGACCCAGTACTTC. Protein product: CATTHGTDETQYF.

The chain recombines TRBV7-9 with TRBJ2-1; 10 nucleotides match TRBD1. The germline V gene has CDR1 SEHNR and CDR2 FQNEAQ (reference sequence). V lost 2 bases, J lost 5 bases, and 3 bases stayed unmatched. The CDR3 loop spans 15 amino acids. The CDR3 nucleotides read TGTGCCAGCAGCTTATTTGGGACAGGGGACAATGAGCAGTTCTTC. It translates to CASSLFGTGDNEQFF.

The chain recombines TRBV20-1 with TRBJ2-1; 11 positions match TRBD2. The germline CDR1 and CDR2 sequences are DFQATT and SNEGSKA (reference sequence). The CDR3 totals 15 residues. Unmatched junction bases numbered 10, after V lost 5 bases and J lost 7 bases. The CDR3 DNA is TGCAGTGCTCCCTCGGCTAGCGGGGGGAGAAATGAGCAGTTCTTC. Residues: CSAPSASGGRNEQFF.

This clonotype was seen a few times. The chain uses TRBV5-5 and TRBJ1-4; D is undetermined. The germline gives CDR1 SGHKS, CDR2 YYEKEE (reference sequence). Trimming removed 3 bases at V and 6 bases at J, with 6 bases between. The CDR3 sequence is 12 residues long. The CDR3 bases are TGTGCCAGCAGCTGGAGGGATGAAAAACTGTTTTTT. Amino acid sequence: CASSWRDEKLFF. Supplemented by reference TRBV5-5 and TRBJ1-4, the full variable domain reads DAGVTQSPTHLIKTRGQQVTLRCSPISGHKSVSWYQQVLGQGPQFIFQYYEKEERGRGNFPDRFSARQFPNYSSELNVNALLLGDSALYLCASSWRDEKLFFGSGTQLSVL.

The V and J genes are TRBV4-3 and TRBJ1-1; 8 bases agree with TRBD1. This CDR3 is built from 15 residues. Germline V gene lookup returns CDR1 LGHNA and CDR2 YSLEER. V was pared by 0 bases and J by 4 bases, with 4 bases of the junction left unmatched. This CDR3 reads CASSQDPGQVTEAFF. The CDR3 coding sequence is TGCGCCAGCAGCCAAGATCCGGGACAGGTCACTGAAGCTTTCTTT.

The chain is built from TRBV7-9 and TRBJ1-1; no reliable D call. Trimming took off 5 bases at V and 1 base at J, with 14 bases between the two ends. Germline CDR1 reads SEHNR; CDR2 reads FQNEAQ (reference sequence). The CDR3 spans 15 residues. The CDR3 loop reads CASSPLLDPNTEAFF. CDR3 coding DNA: TGTGCCAGCAGCCCCCTCCTAGACCCGAACACTGAAGCTTTCTTT.

This clonotype was seen only a few times. The chain couples TRBV12-3 or TRBV12-4 to TRBJ1-5, with D tentatively TRBD1 (5 bases). V lost 3 bases and J lost 7, with 19 bases in between. CDR3 length: 16 amino acids. The CDR3 coding sequence is TGTGCCAGCAGTTTTGCTTCTGGGGGACGGGGGCAGCCCCAGCATTTT. This translates into CASSFASGGRGQPQHF.

The rearrangement uses TRBV4-1 and TRBJ2-1; 9 bases fit TRBD2. Germline CDR1 and CDR2: MGHRA and YSYEKL. This CDR3 contains 15 residues. Trimming took 1 base from V and 7 from J; bases not matched to a gene: 5. The CDR3 reads CASSQVSGGINEQFF. As DNA, the CDR3 is TGCGCCAGCAGCCAAGTGAGCGGGGGGATAAATGAGCAGTTCTTC.

This clonotype was seen only a few times. This sequence joins TRBV20-1 and TRBJ2-5; D call uncertain. The ends were cut back, 3 bases at V and 4 bases at J, with 12 bases in the middle. CDR1 is DFQATT, CDR2 SNEGSKA, per germline (reference sequence). The CDR3 is 13 amino acids. The CDR3 DNA sequence: TGCAGTGCTAGCTTGACGATTGGAGAGACCCAGTACTTC. Encoded protein: CSASLTIGETQYF.

The table lists this clonotype with many counts. The V and J genes are TRBV29-1 and TRBJ2-7, with 10 bases matching TRBD1. This CDR3 region has 13 residues. V lost 5 bases, J lost 5 bases, and 6 bases stayed unmatched. Per the germline V gene, CDR1 is SQVTM and CDR2 is ANQGSEA. CDR3 nucleotide sequence: TGCAGCGTTCGGACAGGGGGTGGCAACGAGCAGTACTTC. This encodes CSVRTGGGNEQYF.